The 30 T cell receptor beta chains presented below share a single source sample, sequenced in a study of shared clonotypes between healthy human individuals. The assay was immunoSEQ multiplex PCR, and TCRdb's table has in-frame clones only and misses some. The sample comprises millions of clones, just over 90% of which are singletons, and roughly 0.15% rests with the top ten. The sample taken for sequencing was naive CD4+ T cells sorted from blood. This sample's subset: CD45RA+ positively selected. The receptors shown here come from a young man in good health.

This clone was recorded a few times. The rearrangement links TRBV4-2 to TRBJ1-2; D is unclear. Between the trimmed V and J ends, which lost 0 bases and 4 bases, there was a span of 12 bases. In germline, CDR1 is LGHNA, CDR2 YNFKEQ. The CDR3 contains 15 residues. The CDR3: CASSQDLLRGYGYTF. DNA of the CDR3: TGTGCCAGCAGCCAAGATCTGCTGCGTGGCTATGGCTACACCTTC.

The rearrangement uses TRBV11-2 and TRBJ2-7, with 13 bases matching TRBD2. Per the germline V gene, CDR1 is SGHAT and CDR2 is FQNNGV. The CDR3 covers 15 residues. After removal of 5 bases from V and 2 bases from J, the junction contained 3 bases not matched to a gene. The CDR3 is CASSTGTSGTYEQYF. The CDR3 coding sequence is TGTGCCAGCAGCACCGGGACTAGCGGGACCTACGAGCAGTACTTC.

The rearrangement links TRBV5-4 to TRBJ2-6; D uncertain. Trimming pared 2 bases from V and 0 bases from J, leaving 12 bases between. Per germline, CDR1 SGHNT and CDR2 YYREEE (reference sequence). The CDR3 covers 17 residues. The CDR3 reads CASSFGGKSSGANVLTF. As DNA, the CDR3 is TGTGCCAGCAGCTTCGGCGGCAAAAGCTCTGGGGCCAACGTCCTGACTTTC.

J is TRBJ2-5 and V is TRBV2, with 8 bases identical to TRBD1. The CDR3 spans 15 residues. The junction had 11 bases not matched to a gene; V was cut back by 6 bases and J by 5 bases. Germline-derived CDR1 and CDR2 are SNHLY and FYNNEI. The CDR3 loop is CASRISWTGLETQYF. The CDR3 nucleotides read TGTGCCAGCAGGATATCCTGGACAGGGTTGGAGACCCAGTACTTC. Complete variable domain (other parts from reference TRBV2 and TRBJ2-5): EPEVTQTPSHQVTQMGQEVILRCVPISNHLYFYWYRQILGQKVEFLVSFYNNEISEKSEIFDDQFSVERPDGSNFTLKIRSTKLEDSAMYFCASRISWTGLETQYFGPGTRLLVL.

The V and J genes are TRBV7-9 and TRBJ1-6, with a possible D match to TRBD1 (6 bases). This CDR3 region has 13 residues. The V gene lost 2 bases and the J gene lost 14 bases, with 13 bases spanning the gap. Germline values: CDR1 SEHNR, CDR2 FQNEAQ (reference sequence). The CDR3 loop reads CASSLYGDTALHF. As DNA, the CDR3 is TGTGCCAGCAGCTTATATGGGGACACAGCCCTCCACTTT. Looking up the rest from reference TRBV7-9 and TRBJ1-6 gives the full variable domain: DTGVSQNPRHKITKRGQNVTFRCDPISEHNRLYWYRQTLGQGPEFLTYFQNEAQLEKSRLLSDRFSAERPKGSFSTLEIQRTEQGDSAMYLCASSLYGDTALHFGNGTRLTVT.

Note on this clone: Within the sample, other DNA sequences also encode this same CDR3. The chain combines TRBV5-4 with TRBJ2-3; 8 bases match TRBD2. Germline lookup yields CDR1 SGHNT and CDR2 YYREEE (reference sequence). The CDR3 totals 15 residues. With V trimmed by 2 bases and J by 2 bases, 4 bases remained unmatched. The DNA of the CDR3 is TGTGCCAGCAGCTTAACTAGCGGCTCCACAGATACGCAGTATTTT. Translating gives CASSLTSGSTDTQYF.

The rearrangement joins TRBV19 to TRBJ2-7; D uncertain. Trimming cost V 7 bases and J 0 bases, with 13 bases left between them. CDR1 and CDR2 from the germline V gene are LNHDA and SQIVND (reference sequence). This CDR3 comprises 14 residues. The CDR3 region is CASTPSVYSYEQYF. In DNA, the CDR3 is TGTGCCAGTACCCCCAGTGTGTACTCCTACGAGCAGTACTTC.

The rearrangement joins TRBV6-1 to TRBJ2-5; 8 nucleotides match TRBD1. The CDR3 contains 15 residues. Germline V gene lookup returns CDR1 MNHNS and CDR2 SASEGT. J was trimmed by 1 base and V by 5 bases; bases with no gene match: 6. CDR3 loop: CASSPDRGGQETQYF. For the CDR3, the DNA is TGTGCCAGCAGTCCCGACAGGGGAGGCCAAGAGACCCAGTACTTC.

The genes are TRBV5-4 and TRBJ2-5, with 7 positions matching TRBD1. V shed 4 bases and J 4 bases; nucleotides not matched to a gene: 10. Germline V CDR1 and CDR2: SGHNT, YYREEE (reference sequence). The length of the CDR3 is 15 residues. The CDR3 coding sequence is TGTGCCAGCAGCCCGGGCGGACAGGATAGAGAGACCCAGTACTTC. This sequence encodes CASSPGGQDRETQYF.

Worth noting for this clone: Its ends do not fully match the called genes, so a read error is possible. This rearrangement joins TRBV11-2 to TRBJ2-1; 10 nucleotides align to TRBD1. Germline CDR1 reads SGHAT; CDR2 reads FQNNGV. CDR3 length equals 13 residues. CDR3 sequence: CASSLAKGQGTIF. CDR3 nucleotides: TGTGCCAGCAGCTTGGCTAAGGGACAGGGGACAATCTTC.

This chain connects TRBV30 to TRBJ1-2, with D hard to call. The V and J ends lost 0 bases and 2 bases respectively, with 13 bases between them. Germline values: CDR1 GTSNPN, CDR2 SVGIG (reference sequence). The CDR3 sequence is 15 residues long. CDR3 region: CAWSVSPGLNYGYTF. In DNA form, the CDR3 reads TGTGCCTGGAGTGTATCCCCGGGATTGAACTATGGCTACACCTTC.

The chain combines TRBV6-1 with TRBJ2-7, with 7 bases lining up with TRBD2. The V gene's germline CDR1 is MNHNS and CDR2 SASEGT. This CDR3 contains 14 residues. The junction had 9 bases not matched to a gene; V was cut back by 6 bases and J by 4 bases. The CDR3 DNA follows: TGTGCCAGCAGACTAGGTGGGGGAGGGTACGAGCAGTACTTC. This sequence encodes CASRLGGGGYEQYF.

V gene TRBV7-2 combines with J gene TRBJ1-1; 10 nucleotides match TRBD1. Germline CDR1 is SGHTA and CDR2 is FQGNSA. Trimming cost V 2 bases and J 5 bases; bases outside gene matches: 8. The CDR3 extends over 16 amino acids. CDR3 coding DNA: TGTGCCAGCAGCTTATGGGGGACAGGGGTAACAACTGAAGCTTTCTTT. This sequence encodes CASSLWGTGVTTEAFF.

This sequence joins TRBV4-2 and TRBJ2-1, with D possibly TRBD1 on 6 matching bases. The germline V and J ends were trimmed by 1 base and 7 bases, with 20 bases remaining between them. Germline CDR1 LGHNA, CDR2 YNFKEQ. The CDR3 loop spans 17 amino acids. The CDR3 nucleotides read TGTGCCAGCAGCCAAGCTGCGATTTTAGGGGGTGGTAATGAGCAGTTCTTC. It encodes CASSQAAILGGGNEQFF.

This chain joins TRBV5-1 and TRBJ1-5, with a weak D call TRBD1 (5 bases). Germline V gene lookup returns CDR1 SGHRS and CDR2 YFSETQ. Trimming pared 4 bases from V and 0 bases from J, leaving 20 bases between. CDR3 size: 18 residues. CDR3 DNA sequence: TGCGCCAGCAGCCAAATAAAACAGGAAAAGTATAGCAATCAGCCCCAGCATTTT. Amino acid sequence: CASSQIKQEKYSNQPQHF.

Remarks on this clone: The sample contains more than one DNA sequence encoding this CDR3. The CDR3, as DNA: TGTGCCAGCAGCTTTAGCAGAAACACCGGGGAGCTGTTTTTT. Translated, it gives CASSFSRNTGELFF. This chain joins TRBV7-2 and TRBJ2-2; unclear D gene. From germline, CDR1 is SGHTA and CDR2 FQGNSA. V was trimmed by 3 bases and J by 2 bases, leaving 7 bases between them. The CDR3 sequence is 14 residues long. The entire variable domain, with the rest obtained from reference TRBV7-2 and TRBJ2-2, is as follows: GAGVSQSPSNKVTEKGKDVELRCDPISGHTALYWYRQSLGQGLEFLIYFQGNSAPDKSGLPSDRFSAERTGGSVSTLTIQRTQQEDSAVYLCASSFSRNTGELFFGEGSRLTVL.

CDR3: CASSLGQGGNQPQHF. The CDR3 DNA reads TGTGCCAGCAGCTTGGGACAGGGGGGGAATCAGCCCCAGCATTTT. The chain combines TRBV13 with TRBJ1-5; 11 nucleotides agree with TRBD1. The J segment lost 4 bases and the V segment lost 3 bases, leaving 2 bases of the junction unmatched. The length of the CDR3 is 15 residues. The germline gives CDR1 PRHDT, CDR2 FYEKMQ (reference sequence). Full variable domain (remainder filled in from reference TRBV13 and TRBJ1-5): AAGVIQSPRHLIKEKRETATLKCYPIPRHDTVYWYQQGPGQDPQFLISFYEKMQSDKGSIPDRFSAQQFSDYHSELNMSSLELGDSALYFCASSLGQGGNQPQHFGDGTRLSIL.

The V call is TRBV5-1, the J call TRBJ1-4; no definite D call. The CDR3 is 14 residues long. Germline V gene data show CDR1 as SGHRS and CDR2 as YFSETQ. Trimming took off 4 bases at V and 8 bases at J, with 15 bases between the two ends. The CDR3 region is CASSPSSPSEKLFF. The CDR3 nucleotides are TGCGCCAGCAGCCCGTCATCTCCGTCCGAAAAACTGTTTTTT.

This chain joins TRBV6-1 and TRBJ1-6, with 7 bases lining up with TRBD1. J gave up 9 bases and V 1 base, and 12 bases lay outside the gene matches. Germline values: CDR1 MNHNS, CDR2 SASEGT. This CDR3 has 17 residues. The CDR3 protein is CASSEVSSGTVTSPLHF. DNA of the CDR3: TGTGCCAGCAGTGAAGTATCTTCCGGGACAGTAACTTCACCCCTCCACTTT.

This clone came up a few times. The genes are TRBV7-9 and TRBJ1-1; no firm D call. CDR3 length: 14 residues. Looked up from germline, CDR1 is SEHNR and CDR2 is FQNEAQ (reference sequence). V was cut by 5 bases and J by 0 bases, with 10 bases left in between. In nucleotides, the CDR3 is TGTGCCAGCAGCCAGATGGTTGTGAACACTGAAGCTTTCTTT. It encodes CASSQMVVNTEAFF.

V is TRBV2 and J is TRBJ1-5, with D uncertain. The V end was cut by 5 bases, the J end by 0 bases, with 11 bases between. Germline CDR1 and CDR2: SNHLY and FYNNEI. The CDR3 extends over 15 amino acids. The DNA for the CDR3 is TGTGCCAGCAGTAACACAGACTATAGCAATCAGCCCCAGCATTTT. Protein: CASSNTDYSNQPQHF.

A remark on this clone: The same CDR3 can be traced to other DNA sequences in this sample. V gene TRBV6-5 combines with J gene TRBJ1-5, with no clear D. V shed 5 bases and J shed 3 bases, with 8 bases lying between them. The CDR3 is 13 residues long. The V gene's germline CDR1 is MNHEY and CDR2 SVGAGI. CDR3 sequence: CASSTGNNQPQHF. The CDR3 nucleotides read TGTGCCAGCAGTACCGGTAACAATCAGCCCCAGCATTTT.

V gene TRBV11-2 combines with J gene TRBJ1-5, with a tentative D call TRBD1 (5 bases). Trimming removed 2 bases from V and 0 bases from J, with 8 bases in between. The germline gives CDR1 SGHAT, CDR2 FQNNGV. CDR3 length: 15 residues. Here the CDR3 DNA reads TGTGCCAGCAGCTTACAGGGAAATAGCAATCAGCCCCAGCATTTT. Amino acid sequence: CASSLQGNSNQPQHF.

This chain uses TRBV6-6 with TRBJ1-1; 8 bases are a match to TRBD1. The CDR3 loop spans 15 amino acids. Germline V gene lookup returns CDR1 MNHNY and CDR2 SVGAGI (reference sequence). The V gene end was trimmed by 2 bases and the J gene end by 1 base; junction bases not matched to a gene: 3. The CDR3 region has the DNA TGTGCCAGCAGTTACGGGGACAGGAGGAACACTGAAGCTTTCTTT. As protein: CASSYGDRRNTEAFF.

The chain employs TRBV6-1 and TRBJ1-2, with TRBD1 matching over 9 bases. The length of the CDR3 is 14 residues. From germline, CDR1 is MNHNS and CDR2 SASEGT. After removal of 3 bases from V and 4 bases from J, the junction contained 3 bases not matched to a gene. CDR3: CASSDDRGTYGYTF. The CDR3 coding sequence is TGTGCCAGCAGTGATGACAGGGGGACCTATGGCTACACCTTC.

Notes on this clone: Distinct nucleotide sequences in the sample also encode this CDR3. This chain joins TRBV18 and TRBJ2-5; 9 bases line up with TRBD1. V lost 6 bases and J lost 5; bases outside the gene matches: 10. The length of the CDR3 is 15 residues. Per germline, CDR1 KGHSH and CDR2 LQKENI. The CDR3 protein is CASSPLQGAQETQYF. In DNA, the CDR3 is TGTGCCAGCTCCCCCCTACAGGGGGCACAGGAGACCCAGTACTTC.

A note on this clone: The sample has other DNA sequences that encode this CDR3 too. The V and J genes are TRBV6-1 and TRBJ2-7, with a possible D match to TRBD1 (7 bases). CDR1 and CDR2 from the germline V gene are MNHNS and SASEGT. This CDR3 contains 13 residues. The V end was cut by 3 bases, the J end by 3 bases, with 9 bases between. CDR3 residues: CASSDQGGYEQYF. CDR3 nucleotide sequence: TGTGCCAGCAGTGATCAGGGGGGCTACGAGCAGTACTTC.

This clone has a single count. The V and J genes are TRBV30 and TRBJ2-5, with 7 bases identical to TRBD2. The ends lost 0 bases at V and 5 bases at J; junction bases unmatched: 9. CDR1 and CDR2 from the germline V gene are GTSNPN and SVGIG (reference sequence). The CDR3 is 15 residues long. The DNA for the CDR3 is TGTGCCTGGAGTGTTTCTAGCGGACGTGGGGAGACCCAGTACTTC. This gives the protein CAWSVSSGRGETQYF.

This clone was recorded a few times. The J gene is TRBJ1-1, the V gene TRBV2, with a weak D call TRBD1 (5 bases). Trimming left V 4 bases short and J 0 bases short, with 9 bases between. The CDR3 extends over 14 amino acids. Germline V CDR1 and CDR2: SNHLY, FYNNEI. For the CDR3, the DNA is TGTGCCAGCAGTGCCGACAGCTTGAACACTGAAGCTTTCTTT. Translated, it gives CASSADSLNTEAFF.

Comment on this clone: The sample holds other DNA sequences that translate to the same CDR3. This chain links TRBV9 with TRBJ2-3, with D hard to call. The V gene lost 0 bases and the J gene lost 5 bases, with 7 bases spanning the gap. Germline CDR1 reads SGDLS; CDR2 reads YYNGEE. The CDR3 is 13 residues long. The CDR3 spells CASSVGGLDTQYF. CDR3 in DNA: TGTGCCAGCAGCGTAGGGGGATTAGATACGCAGTATTTT.